This TCR beta chain is from a study of molecular identifiers for immune sequencing clone quantification. For the study at large: The replicate experiment used RNA from roughly 21,000 or 96,000 naive CD8 cells. This RNA was split into five aliquots, and four of them were sequenced. Overall study findings and caveats: Clone sizes that are highly expanded could be underestimated when identical TCR molecules share a barcode. The study reportedly detected spiked Jurkat TCR RNA from one cell among approximately 1 million naive cells.

TCRdb recomputed calls from the PCR reads with MiXCR, one row per CDR3 protein. The table lists approximately 550,000 distinct CDR3 sequences, approximately 25% of them singletons. The CDR3 has 14 residues. The germline V and J ends were trimmed by 2 bases and 8 bases, with 16 bases remaining between them. Germline V CDR1 and CDR2: SGDLS, YYNGEE. As regards this clonotype: What it binds is not known.

Source material for naive CD8 libraries was about 17,000 to 1,100,000 sorted cells, with 10%, 30% or 50% RNA. This sequence joins TRBV9 and TRBJ1-2, with TRBD1 as a possible D gene (5 bases). This sequence originates from a human donor in good health. Some libraries in this study had Jurkat cell RNA spiked in. Sequencing was carried out using naive CD8+ T cells from blood, with Jurkat cell RNA spiked in. Subset indicated: FACS-sorted CD8+CD4-CCR7+CD45RA+ naive T cells. Written as DNA, the CDR3 is TGTGCCAGCAGCGTTGGTATGCAGGGTCTAGGCTACACCTTC. Encoded protein: CASSVGMQGLGYTF.